The 24 T cell receptor beta chains below were found in one sample sequenced in a study of cytomegalovirus exposure and HLA in healthy donors. Use of 60 Vbeta and 13 Jbeta primers characterized the PCR. This table comes from immunoSEQ multiplex PCR, and its TCRdb copy is limited to in-frame clones, with some not included. The sample includes fewer than 200,000 clones, 80% of them seen just once. Input material: PBMCs. The receptor set was obtained from a woman aged 50 to 60 in good health and CMV-seropositive.

This clone showed up just once. The chain links TRBV28 to TRBJ2-3, with 9 positions matching TRBD1. Germline V gene sequence: CDR1 MDHEN, CDR2 SYDVKM. Germline trimming cut 9 bases from V and 0 bases from J; bases unmatched to any gene: 13. The CDR3 has 17 amino acids. The CDR3 nucleotides read TGTGCCAGTCCGAGGGACAGGGACTTCAGCAGCACAGATACGCAGTATTTT. This encodes CASPRDRDFSSTDTQYF.

The chain employs TRBV4-2 and TRBJ2-7; 7 bases fit TRBD2. Losses at the gene ends were 0 bases for V and 12 bases for J; bases not matched to a gene: 5. In germline, CDR1 is LGHNA, CDR2 YNFKEQ. The CDR3 runs 12 residues. CDR3 sequence reads: CASSQEGEGRYF. The CDR3 DNA sequence: TGTGCCAGCAGCCAAGAAGGGGAGGGTCGGTACTTC.

CDR3 in DNA: TGTGCCAGCTCACCACGGACTGTTCAAGAGACCCAGTACTTC. Protein product: CASSPRTVQETQYF. The chain combines TRBV18 with TRBJ2-5; the D gene is possibly TRBD2 (5 bases). V was clipped by 1 base and J by 2 bases, with 8 bases between them. This CDR3 contains 14 residues. From germline, CDR1 is KGHSH and CDR2 LQKENI.

This clone was picked up one time. The chain carries TRBV27 and TRBJ2-7, with D possibly being TRBD1 (5 bases). With 3 bases removed from V and 6 bases from J, the gap between germline ends came to 12 bases. CDR3 length: 13 amino acids. Per germline, CDR1 MNHEY and CDR2 SMNVEV (reference sequence). The CDR3 spells CASSFERGGEQYF. DNA for the CDR3: TGTGCCAGCAGTTTTGAAAGGGGTGGCGAGCAGTACTTC.

This sequence joins TRBV30 and TRBJ1-1, with a possible D match to TRBD1 (5 bases). Germline V gives CDR1 GTSNPN, CDR2 SVGIG (reference sequence). There are 11 residues in the CDR3. Trimming took off 1 base at V and 12 bases at J, with 12 bases between the two ends. The DNA of the CDR3 is TGTGCCTGGAGTGGACAGCGACGACCTTTCTTT. This translates into CAWSGQRRPFF.

The CDR3 protein is CASSYHQSRETQYF. The CDR3 DNA reads TGTGCCAGCAGTTACCATCAATCCAGAGAGACCCAGTACTTC. V and J are TRBV6-5 and TRBJ2-5, with unresolved D. From germline, CDR1 is MNHEY and CDR2 SVGAGI. There are 14 residues in the CDR3. The ends were cut back, 2 bases at V and 4 bases at J, with 11 bases in the middle.

As to this clone: The same CDR3 can be traced to other DNA sequences in this sample. The V call is TRBV28, the J call TRBJ1-1; the D gene is possibly TRBD1 (5 bases). The CDR3 sequence is 14 residues long. CDR1 MDHEN and CDR2 SYDVKM come from the germline V gene. V was trimmed by 3 bases and J by 0 bases, leaving 8 bases between them. CDR3 sequence (DNA): TGTGCCAGCAGTTTGACGGGGGTGAACACTGAAGCTTTCTTT. It specifies CASSLTGVNTEAFF.

The chain links TRBV9 to TRBJ1-4, with D maybe TRBD1 (6 bases). CDR1 and CDR2 (germline): SGDLS, YYNGEE. The CDR3 has 14 residues. Trimming left V 3 bases short and J 5 bases short, with 11 bases between. CDR3 amino acids: CASSATGQNEKLFF. CDR3 coding DNA: TGTGCCAGCAGCGCGACAGGACAAAATGAAAAACTGTTTTTT. The full variable domain, in which reference TRBV9 and TRBJ1-4 provide the parts outside the CDR3, is DSGVTQTPKHLITATGQRVTLRCSPRSGDLSVYWYQQSLDQGLQFLIQYYNGEERAKGNILERFSAQQFPDLHSELNLSSLELGDSALYFCASSATGQNEKLFFGSGTQLSVL.

The J gene is TRBJ1-1, the V gene TRBV5-1, with 8 bases identical to TRBD1. The ends lost 0 bases at V and 10 bases at J; junction bases unmatched: 5. The CDR3 covers 13 residues. CDR1 is SGHRS, CDR2 YFSETQ, per germline. CDR3 nucleotide sequence: TGCGCCAGCAGCTTGGGACAGGGGAGGCGAGCTTTCTTT. It specifies CASSLGQGRRAFF.

V usage is TRBV7-8 and J usage is TRBJ2-5; 8 bases map to TRBD2. Germline loops: CDR1 SGHVS, CDR2 FQNEAQ. This CDR3 is 17 amino acids long. With V trimmed by 4 bases and J by 4 bases, 14 bases remained unmatched. The CDR3 reads CASSYRAQAGGRETQYF. CDR3 in DNA: TGTGCCAGCAGCTACCGGGCTCAGGCGGGAGGAAGAGAGACCCAGTACTTC.

V is TRBV4-2 and J is TRBJ1-1, with D unresolved. The germline V gene has CDR1 LGHNA and CDR2 YNFKEQ. Trimming took 0 bases from V and 4 from J, leaving 3 bases between them. The CDR3 extends over 12 amino acids. CDR3 loop: CASSQDRTEAFF. CDR3 coding DNA: TGTGCCAGCAGCCAAGACCGCACTGAAGCTTTCTTT.

This clone was seen only a few times. The chain employs TRBV27 and TRBJ1-4, with 8 bases lining up with TRBD1. The germline V gene has CDR1 MNHEY and CDR2 SMNVEV (reference sequence). There are 16 residues in the CDR3. V lost 8 bases, J lost 0 bases, and 8 bases stayed unmatched. The CDR3 DNA sequence: TGTGCCAGCCCGACAGGGGCCTTCTCAACTAATGAAAAACTGTTTTTT. Its translation is CASPTGAFSTNEKLFF.

This clone was observed a handful of times. The CDR3 region has the DNA TGCAGCGTTGAAGCAGGAATGAACACTGAAGCTTTCTTT. Its protein is CSVEAGMNTEAFF. The chain combines TRBV29-1 with TRBJ1-1; D is unresolved. The CDR3 spans 13 residues. CDR1 SQVTM and CDR2 ANQGSEA come from the germline V gene. V gave up 1 base and J gave up 0 bases, with 6 bases separating them.

To note about this clone: Relative to the germline gene, one junction end is altered; a read error may explain this. The rearrangement links TRBV7-7 to TRBJ2-2; no reliable D call. The CDR3 consists of 15 residues. Germline values: CDR1 SSHAT, CDR2 FNYEAQ (reference sequence). The chain's CDR3 is CASSTDLTDTGELFF. The CDR3 bases are TGTGCTAGCAGTACAGACCTAACGGACACCGGGGAGCTGTTTTTT.

This sequence joins TRBV30 and TRBJ2-5; 7 bases fit TRBD2. Germline trimming cut 4 bases from V and 5 bases from J; bases unmatched to any gene: 7. The length of the CDR3 is 13 residues. Germline V CDR1 and CDR2: GTSNPN, SVGIG (reference sequence). CDR3 sequence reads: CAWKRGGGETQYF. For the CDR3, the DNA is TGTGCCTGGAAGCGGGGCGGCGGGGAGACCCAGTACTTC.

J is TRBJ2-2 and V is TRBV30; TRBD1 might be the D (5 bases). Germline V CDR1 and CDR2: GTSNPN, SVGIG (reference sequence). The germline V and J ends were trimmed by 0 bases and 5 bases, with 13 bases remaining between them. This CDR3 contains 15 residues. Here the CDR3 DNA reads TGTGCCTGGAGTGTAAAGGGGCGAGGAACCGGGGAGCTGTTTTTT. This translates into CAWSVKGRGTGELFF.

This clone was seen more than once but under ten times. The chain is built from TRBV7-9 and TRBJ2-7; D is unresolved. This CDR3 is built from 14 residues. V dropped 1 base and J dropped 3 bases, with 10 bases sitting between them. Germline V gene sequence: CDR1 SEHNR, CDR2 FQNEAQ (reference sequence). The CDR3 coding sequence is TGTGCCAGCAGCTTAGAGCCCCTTCACTACGAGCAGTACTTC. Its translation is CASSLEPLHYEQYF.

The chain recombines TRBV10-3 with TRBJ2-1; 13 positions match TRBD2. CDR1 and CDR2 from the germline V gene are ENHRY and SYGVKD. Unmatched junction bases numbered 6, after V lost 6 bases and J lost 4 bases. The CDR3 extends over 16 amino acids. The CDR3 loop reads CAISSLAGGDYNEQFF. DNA of the CDR3: TGTGCCATCAGCTCACTAGCGGGGGGGGATTACAATGAGCAGTTCTTC.

The chain uses TRBV7-2 and TRBJ1-2; TRBD1 is a possible D gene (6 bases). From germline, CDR1 is SGHTA and CDR2 FQGNSA. The V end lost 5 bases, the J end lost 1 base, and 17 bases lay between the germline ends. This CDR3 has 16 amino acids. The CDR3 region is CASSQSGGAVNYGYTF. DNA of the CDR3: TGTGCCAGCAGCCAATCCGGGGGGGCGGTTAACTATGGCTACACCTTC.

This clone occurred a few times. The J gene is TRBJ2-1, the V gene TRBV4-2; D is undetermined. The V and J ends lost 0 bases and 8 bases respectively, with 20 bases between them. The length of the CDR3 is 17 residues. Germline loops: CDR1 LGHNA, CDR2 YNFKEQ. The CDR3 DNA is TGTGCCAGCAGCCAAGAATCTAATTACTTCGCGCCCTATGAGCAGTTCTTC. It specifies CASSQESNYFAPYEQFF.

The chain recombines TRBV5-1 with TRBJ2-3, with D hard to call. The CDR3 runs to 16 residues. V was pared by 2 bases and J by 0 bases, with 13 bases between. Germline CDR1 reads SGHRS; CDR2 reads YFSETQ. The CDR3 region has the DNA TGCGCCAGCAGCTTTTTCGGCGGATCTAGCACAGATACGCAGTATTTT. This translates into CASSFFGGSSTDTQYF.

The chain carries TRBV7-9 and TRBJ2-4; 9 positions agree with TRBD1. This CDR3 has 19 residues. The V gene's germline CDR1 is SEHNR and CDR2 FQNEAQ (reference sequence). Germline trimming cut 0 bases from V and 0 bases from J; bases unmatched to any gene: 9. CDR3 bases: TGTGCCAGCAGCTTAGCAGGGACAGGGCCTTTCCTAGCCAAAAACATTCAGTACTTC. This gives the protein CASSLAGTGPFLAKNIQYF. The full variable domain, with the rest looked up from reference TRBV7-9 and TRBJ2-4, is DTGVSQNPRHKITKRGQNVTFRCDPISEHNRLYWYRQTLGQGPEFLTYFQNEAQLEKSRLLSDRFSAERPKGSFSTLEIQRTEQGDSAMYLCASSLAGTGPFLAKNIQYFGAGTRLSVL.

The chain employs TRBV6-6 and TRBJ2-5; D may be TRBD1 (6 bases). Per the germline V gene, CDR1 is MNHNY and CDR2 is SVGAGI (reference sequence). The CDR3 sequence is 14 residues long. V was trimmed by 6 bases and J by 4 bases, leaving 15 bases between them. CDR3 sequence: CASRVRGGGETQYF. Here the CDR3 DNA reads TGTGCCAGCAGAGTCAGGGGTGGTGGAGAGACCCAGTACTTC.

V and J are TRBV4-1 and TRBJ2-7; D remains ambiguous. CDR3 length equals 14 residues. CDR1 MGHRA and CDR2 YSYEKL come from the germline V gene. V was clipped by 4 bases and J by 2 bases, with 12 bases between them. The CDR3 protein is CASSRDRTAYEQYF. CDR3 bases: TGCGCCAGCAGCCGAGACCGAACAGCCTACGAGCAGTACTTC.